The 21 T cell receptor beta chains given below trace back to one sample, sequenced in a study of blood T cell repertoires in COVID-19. Sequencing was performed with immunoSEQ multiplex PCR; in TCRdb, only in-frame clones are kept and a portion is missing. Of 300,000 to 350,000 clones listed, roughly nine tenths are singletons. What was sequenced was peripheral blood. The origin of the receptors is a man aged 18 to 29 with active or convalescent COVID-19.

This sequence joins TRBV20-1 and TRBJ1-6; D gene uncertain. The germline V gene encodes CDR1 DFQATT and CDR2 SNEGSKA (reference sequence). The V end was cut by 3 bases, the J end by 0 bases, with 12 bases between. This CDR3 is 16 amino acids long. In nucleotides, the CDR3 is TGCAGTGCTAGTCGGGTCAGAAGCTCCTATAATTCACCCCTCCACTTT. This sequence encodes CSASRVRSSYNSPLHF.

A single count supports this clone. The V and J genes are TRBV5-1 and TRBJ2-4; D gene unclear. Looked up from germline, CDR1 is SGHRS and CDR2 is YFSETQ. Trimming removed 2 bases from V and 10 bases from J, with 13 bases in between. This CDR3 contains 13 residues. CDR3 region: CASSFLEKRIQYF. As DNA, the CDR3 is TGCGCCAGCAGCTTCCTGGAGAAACGAATTCAGTACTTC.

The chain couples TRBV28 to TRBJ2-7; 12 bases match TRBD2. CDR3 length: 15 amino acids. Germline CDR1 reads MDHEN; CDR2 reads SYDVKM. The trim removed 9 bases at V and 5 bases at J, leaving 11 bases unmatched. The CDR3 protein is CASETSGRRAHEQYF. The CDR3 region has the DNA TGTGCCAGTGAGACTAGCGGGAGACGGGCCCACGAGCAGTACTTC.

This clone was recorded a few times. The chain combines TRBV5-6 with TRBJ2-5; 7 bases are shared with TRBD1. The CDR3 totals 15 residues. CDR1 is SGHDT and CDR2 is YYEEEE in the germline V gene. J gave up 1 base and V 6 bases, and 9 bases lay outside the gene matches. The DNA of the CDR3 is TGTGCCAGCACCCGCTCATGGACAGGCCAAGAGACCCAGTACTTC. Amino acid sequence: CASTRSWTGQETQYF.

The V gene is TRBV18, the J gene TRBJ1-2, with D unresolved. V was pared by 3 bases and J by 2 bases, with 16 bases between. CDR1 KGHSH and CDR2 LQKENI come from the germline V gene. CDR3 length: 16 residues. The CDR3 nucleotides are TGTGCCAGCTCACCCTCGGACGGGATTCGGAACTATGGCTACACCTTC. It specifies CASSPSDGIRNYGYTF.

The V and J genes are TRBV15 and TRBJ1-2; 8 bases line up with TRBD1. Germline CDR1 reads LNHNV; CDR2 reads YYDKDF (reference sequence). This CDR3 is built from 16 residues. V trimming: 2 bases; J trimming: 2 bases; junction bases outside the gene matches: 7. The CDR3 here is CATSRRTGMLNYGYTF. The CDR3 DNA follows: TGTGCCACCAGCAGAAGGACAGGGATGTTAAACTATGGCTACACCTTC. Combining the CDR3 with reference TRBV15 and TRBJ1-2 gives the whole variable domain DAMVIQNPRYQVTQFGKPVTLSCSQTLNHNVMYWYQQKSSQAPKLLFHYYDKDFNNEADTPDNFQSRRPNTSFCFLDIRSPGLGDTAMYLCATSRRTGMLNYGYTFGSGTRLTVV.

This chain connects TRBV28 to TRBJ2-3; possibly TRBD2 for D (6 bases). The CDR3 runs to 15 residues. With 5 bases removed from V and 1 base from J, the gap between germline ends came to 13 bases. Germline CDR1 reads MDHEN; CDR2 reads SYDVKM. This CDR3 is CASSPGGSGTDTQYF. The CDR3 region has the DNA TGTGCCAGCAGTCCCGGGGGAAGTGGCACAGATACGCAGTATTTT.

For the CDR3, the DNA is TGTGCCAGCAGCCCACAAGACGGATCGGGGTACGAGCAGTACTTC. Protein sequence: CASSPQDGSGYEQYF. The rearrangement links TRBV3-1 (or the pseudogene TRBV3-2) to TRBJ2-7, with a tentative D call TRBD2 (5 bases). There are 15 residues in the CDR3. The germline gives CDR1 LGHDT, CDR2 YNNKEL (reference sequence). V lost 4 bases, J lost 4 bases, and 17 bases lay in between.

Concerning this clone itself: Other DNA sequences in this sample translate to the same CDR3. This chain's CDR3 is CASSWTGMNTEAFF. CDR3 DNA sequence: TGCGCCAGCAGTTGGACAGGTATGAACACTGAAGCTTTCTTT. This rearrangement joins TRBV5-1 to TRBJ1-1; 7 bases line up with TRBD1. The junction had 4 bases not matched to a gene; V was cut back by 5 bases and J by 0 bases. Per the germline V gene, CDR1 is SGHRS and CDR2 is YFSETQ. The CDR3 is 14 residues long. Drawing the rest from reference TRBV5-1 and TRBJ1-1, the complete variable domain is KAGVTQTPRYLIKTRGQQVTLSCSPISGHRSVSWYQQTPGQGLQFLFEYFSETQRNKGNFPGRFSGRQFSNSRSEMNVSTLELGDSALYLCASSWTGMNTEAFFGQGTRLTVV.

This chain uses TRBV6-6 with TRBJ1-5; weak D call: TRBD1 (5 bases). CDR3 length: 16 residues. Germline CDR1 MNHNY, CDR2 SVGAGI (reference sequence). Between the trimmed V and J ends, which lost 5 bases and 5 bases, there was a span of 19 bases. In DNA, the CDR3 is TGTGCCAGCAGTGGACCGTGGGGGGGGAAGGATCAGCCCCAGCATTTT. It is translated as CASSGPWGGKDQPQHF.

This chain joins TRBV12-5 and TRBJ1-1, with 8 bases fitting TRBD1. The CDR3 is 13 amino acids. Germline trimming cut 7 bases from V and 4 bases from J; bases unmatched to any gene: 5. Germline V gene lookup returns CDR1 LGHNT and CDR2 FRNRAP. The CDR3 region has the DNA TGTGCTAGTGAGGGGCAGGGGGCCACTGAAGCTTTCTTT. Protein: CASEGQGATEAFF.

The chain joins TRBV10-3 to TRBJ1-3; TRBD1 matches 7 bases. The germline V gene encodes CDR1 ENHRY and CDR2 SYGVKD. This CDR3 is 18 amino acids long. The junction had 20 bases not matched to a gene; V was cut back by 10 bases and J by 2 bases. CDR3 sequence: CATAALGSAGGTGNTIYF. The CDR3 DNA sequence: TGTGCCACGGCAGCATTAGGATCGGCAGGGGGAACTGGAAACACCATATATTTT.

The V call is TRBV15, the J call TRBJ2-1; D may be TRBD2 (7 bases). The V gene's germline CDR1 is LNHNV and CDR2 YYDKDF (reference sequence). The CDR3 has 13 residues. Trimming stripped 0 bases from V and 10 bases from J, with 10 bases between. The CDR3 reads CATSRDRGGEQFF. CDR3 nucleotides: TGTGCCACCAGCAGAGACAGGGGAGGGGAGCAGTTCTTC.

The genes are TRBV5-1 and TRBJ2-5; the D is unclear. Germline CDR1 is SGHRS and CDR2 is YFSETQ. V lost 0 bases, J lost 0 bases, and 6 bases lay in between. This CDR3 spans 14 amino acids. The CDR3 protein is CASSLGGNQETQYF. The CDR3 nucleotides are TGCGCCAGCAGCTTGGGCGGAAACCAAGAGACCCAGTACTTC.

CDR3 in DNA: TGCGCCAGCAGTCAATCGATCGACTGTGGGTCTAGCGGGGTGAGGGAGCAGTACTTC. The encoded protein is CASSQSIDCGSSGVREQYF. This rearrangement joins TRBV23-1 to TRBJ2-7; 9 positions match TRBD2. TRBV23-1 is given ORF status, its function remaining uncertain. The CDR3 length is 19 residues. Trimming took 0 bases from V and 7 from J; bases not matched to a gene: 19.

The rearrangement links TRBV15 to TRBJ1-4; tentative D call: TRBD1 (5 bases). In germline, CDR1 is LNHNV, CDR2 YYDKDF (reference sequence). The CDR3 runs 15 residues. Trimming stripped 4 bases from V and 8 bases from J, with 17 bases between. The chain's CDR3 is CATSTRSQGREKLFF. CDR3 coding DNA: TGTGCCACCAGCACAAGGAGTCAGGGAAGGGAAAAACTGTTTTTT. The full variable domain, its missing parts supplied by reference TRBV15 and TRBJ1-4, is DAMVIQNPRYQVTQFGKPVTLSCSQTLNHNVMYWYQQKSSQAPKLLFHYYDKDFNNEADTPDNFQSRRPNTSFCFLDIRSPGLGDTAMYLCATSTRSQGREKLFFGSGTQLSVL.

This sequence joins TRBV4-3 and TRBJ1-1, with 7 bases aligning to TRBD1. Trimming at V came to 1 base and at J to 6 bases, leaving 5 bases not matched to a gene. The CDR3 spans 14 residues. From germline, CDR1 is LGHNA and CDR2 YSLEER. CDR3 coding DNA: TGCGCCAGCAGCCAAGGTAACAGGGGATCTGAAGCTTTCTTT. Translation: CASSQGNRGSEAFF.

The chain links TRBV6-5 to TRBJ2-5; D call uncertain. CDR1 MNHEY and CDR2 SVGAGI come from the germline V gene. V lost 4 bases and J 7 bases, leaving 22 bases between the germline ends. The CDR3 has 16 amino acids. CDR3 loop: CASSWSFDVGLGTQYF. The CDR3 bases are TGTGCCAGCAGTTGGTCCTTTGATGTGGGCCTGGGGACCCAGTACTTC.

The V and J genes are TRBV7-9 and TRBJ1-2; 12 bases map to TRBD1. The CDR3 contains 16 residues. Germline V gene lookup returns CDR1 SEHNR and CDR2 FQNEAQ (reference sequence). Trimming removed 5 bases from V and 7 bases from J; junction bases left unmatched: 11. The CDR3 DNA reads as TGTGCCAGCAGCCAAAGTACCGGGACAGGGGGCGGTGGCTACACCTTC. This translates into CASSQSTGTGGGGYTF.

The chain carries TRBV6-2 or TRBV6-3 and TRBJ2-7; 15 nucleotides line up with TRBD2. This CDR3 has 16 residues. Germline V gene lookup returns CDR1 MNHEY and CDR2 SVGEGT. V lost 2 bases to trimming and J lost 6 bases; unmatched junction nucleotides: 5. CDR3 nucleotide sequence: TGTGCCAGCAGTTACCTTGGACTAGCGGGGGGGCCCGAGCAGTACTTC. This encodes CASSYLGLAGGPEQYF.

The J gene is TRBJ2-1, the V gene TRBV25-1; TRBD1 is a possible D gene (5 bases). The CDR3 totals 17 residues. V was pared by 5 bases and J by 5 bases, with 22 bases between. Per the germline V gene, CDR1 is MGHDK and CDR2 is SYGVNS. The CDR3 DNA sequence: TGTGCCAGCAGTTACCCCCCCTGGCAGGACAAGAACAATGAGCAGTTCTTC. It is translated as CASSYPPWQDKNNEQFF.